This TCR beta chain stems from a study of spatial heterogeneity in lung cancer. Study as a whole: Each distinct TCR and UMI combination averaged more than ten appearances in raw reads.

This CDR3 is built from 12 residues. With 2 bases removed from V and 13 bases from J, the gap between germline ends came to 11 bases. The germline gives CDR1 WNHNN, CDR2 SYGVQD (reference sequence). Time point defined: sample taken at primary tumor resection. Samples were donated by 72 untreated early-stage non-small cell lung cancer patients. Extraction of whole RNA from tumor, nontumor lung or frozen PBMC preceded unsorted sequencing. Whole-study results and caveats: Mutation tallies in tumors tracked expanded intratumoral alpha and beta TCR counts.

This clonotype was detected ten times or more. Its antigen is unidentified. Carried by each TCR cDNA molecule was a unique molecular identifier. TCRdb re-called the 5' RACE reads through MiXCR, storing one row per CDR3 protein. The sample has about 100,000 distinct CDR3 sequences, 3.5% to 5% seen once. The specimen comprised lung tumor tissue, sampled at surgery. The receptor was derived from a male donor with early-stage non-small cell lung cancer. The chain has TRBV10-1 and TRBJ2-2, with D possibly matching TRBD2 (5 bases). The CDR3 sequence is CASSEARGRLFF. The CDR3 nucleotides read TGCGCCAGCAGTGAGGCCCGGGGTCGGCTGTTTTTT.